The 11 T cell receptor beta chains below all came from one sample that was sequenced in a study of human T cells and chemical hapten exposure. The time point was: patch test 1, 2 weeks after DPC sensitization. Specified treatment: therapeutic diphenylcyclopropenone sensitization with weekly scalp DPC. TCRdb passed the RACE reads through MiXCR, listing each CDR3 protein once. The repertoire holds about 340,000 distinct CDR3 sequences, roughly 6.9% seen once, with about 8% in the top ten. This material consisted of whole blood, taken in connection with sensitization to the hapten diphenylcyclopropenone (DPC). The origin of the receptors is a woman aged 18-29 years with alopecia areata. Some clones in this sample may be carry-over from other donors' samples.

As DNA, the CDR3 is TGTGCCAGCAGCCCCCGGACTAGCGGGGACACCGGGGAGCTGTTTTTT. Translated, it gives CASSPRTSGDTGELFF. The gene calls are TRBV5-4 and TRBJ2-2; 12 nucleotides agree with TRBD2. This CDR3 contains 16 residues. The trim removed 4 bases at V and 3 bases at J, leaving 4 bases unmatched. Germline lookup yields CDR1 SGHNT and CDR2 YYREEE (reference sequence).

In its sample, this clonotype was seen a few times. The V and J genes are TRBV7-2 and TRBJ1-6; 9 bases are a match to TRBD1. Germline loops: CDR1 SGHTA, CDR2 FQGNSA. Trimming cost V 1 base and J 7 bases; bases outside gene matches: 2. The length of the CDR3 is 15 residues. The CDR3 DNA reads as TGTGCCAGCAGCTTAGGGGACAGGGTGAATTCACCCCTCCACTTT. Amino acid sequence: CASSLGDRVNSPLHF.

This clonotype was recorded at least ten times. The rearrangement links TRBV6-2 or TRBV6-3 to TRBJ2-3; unclear D gene. V lost 4 bases, J lost 0 bases, and 5 bases lay in between. The CDR3 runs 13 residues. Germline CDR1 is MNHEY and CDR2 is SVGEGT. The CDR3 region is CASSLVSTDTQYF. DNA for the CDR3: TGTGCCAGCAGTTTGGTCAGCACAGATACGCAGTATTTT.

This clonotype was observed many times. V is TRBV28 and J is TRBJ2-3; 11 nucleotides align to TRBD1. This CDR3 has 13 residues. Looked up from germline, CDR1 is MDHEN and CDR2 is SYDVKM. Unmatched junction bases numbered 3, after V lost 8 bases and J lost 5 bases. The CDR3 sequence: CASGDRGVDTQYF. The CDR3 DNA reads TGTGCCAGCGGGGACAGGGGGGTAGATACGCAGTATTTT.

This clonotype was picked up many times. V usage is TRBV7-2 and J usage is TRBJ1-6, with no clear D. CDR3 length: 15 residues. Trimming removed 2 bases from V and 7 bases from J, with 12 bases in between. In germline, CDR1 is SGHTA, CDR2 FQGNSA. The CDR3 loop reads CASSLRGAWNSPLHF. CDR3 in DNA: TGTGCCAGCAGCTTACGAGGCGCGTGGAATTCACCCCTCCACTTT.

This clonotype has just a few counts. The V call is TRBV6-1, the J call TRBJ2-1; TRBD2 might be the D (7 bases). V dropped 2 bases and J dropped 6 bases, with 14 bases sitting between them. Germline-derived CDR1 and CDR2 are MNHNS and SASEGT. This CDR3 comprises 15 residues. The DNA for the CDR3 is TGTGCCAGCAGTGAATTCGGGGGGCTACCCAATGAGCAGTTCTTC. Protein: CASSEFGGLPNEQFF.

This clonotype was recorded many times. The rearrangement joins TRBV2 to TRBJ2-1; 10 bases agree with TRBD2. Trimming cost V 8 bases and J 7 bases; bases outside gene matches: 8. CDR1 SNHLY and CDR2 FYNNEI come from the germline V gene. CDR3 length: 14 residues. CDR3 nucleotide sequence: TGTGCCAGCGAGCGGGGGGGGTTTGGAAATGAGCAGTTCTTC. Amino acids: CASERGGFGNEQFF. The full variable domain, with the rest looked up from reference TRBV2 and TRBJ2-1, is EPEVTQTPSHQVTQMGQEVILRCVPISNHLYFYWYRQILGQKVEFLVSFYNNEISEKSEIFDDQFSVERPDGSNFTLKIRSTKLEDSAMYFCASERGGFGNEQFFGPGTRLTVL.

This clonotype was detected ten times or more. The V gene is TRBV20-1, the J gene TRBJ2-3; TRBD2 aligns across 8 bases. Trimming removed 5 bases from V and 1 base from J; junction bases left unmatched: 8. Germline V CDR1 and CDR2: DFQATT, SNEGSKA (reference sequence). The CDR3 contains 15 residues. The CDR3, as DNA: TGCAGTGCTGCCCCGGGGGGGTGGGGCACAGATACGCAGTATTTT. It is translated as CSAAPGGWGTDTQYF.

The sample holds a few counts of this clonotype. The rearrangement links TRBV7-8 to TRBJ2-7; D is unclear. Trimming took off 2 bases at V and 2 bases at J, with 4 bases between the two ends. The CDR3 length is 12 residues. Germline CDR1 SGHVS, CDR2 FQNEAQ. This chain's CDR3 is CASSLYTYEQYF. Here the CDR3 DNA reads TGTGCCAGCAGCTTATACACCTACGAGCAGTACTTC.

V usage is TRBV6-5 and J usage is TRBJ1-4; perhaps TRBD1 as D (5 bases). V was trimmed by 8 bases and J by 0 bases, leaving 7 bases between them. The CDR3 has 13 amino acids. CDR1 MNHEY and CDR2 SVGAGI come from the germline V gene. In nucleotides, the CDR3 is TGTGCCAGCCGACAGTCAACTAATGAAAAACTGTTTTTT. Protein: CASRQSTNEKLFF.

This clonotype has ten or more counts. This chain uses TRBV29-1 with TRBJ1-6; possible D gene TRBD1, 6 bases. Trimming took 4 bases from V and 6 from J, leaving 16 bases between them. CDR3 size: 15 residues. Germline CDR1 is SQVTM and CDR2 is ANQGSEA. Here the CDR3 reads CSVASTGERNSPLHF. The CDR3 nucleotides read TGCAGCGTTGCGTCGACAGGAGAGCGTAATTCACCCCTCCACTTT.